This T cell receptor beta chain was documented in a study of cytomegalovirus exposure and HLA in healthy donors. Produced via immunoSEQ multiplex PCR; TCRdb's table is partial and in-frame only. The sample holds about 110,000 clones; about 85% are singletons and the top ten take 3% to 3.5%. This CDR3 has 13 amino acids. Germline V gene data show CDR1 as MGHDK and CDR2 as SYGVNS. V dropped 10 bases and J dropped 7 bases, with 14 bases sitting between them. This clone was picked up a small number of times. The gene calls are TRBV25-1 and TRBJ1-6; no definite D call. Sequenced input: PBMCs. The sequence was obtained from a woman aged 18-29 years in good health and CMV-seronegative. CDR3 in DNA: TGTGCCACCCGAGCGGGAGGGAATTCACCCCTCCACTTT. Protein: CATRAGGNSPLHF.